These 14 T cell receptor beta chains were all obtained from the same sample, sequenced in a study of T cells in Graves' hyperthyroidism and ophthalmopathy. From RNA transcripts, TCR beta CDR3 regions were amplified. When the TCR CDR3 underwent first-round RT-PCR, the HTBI primer set was used. TCRdb processed the multiplex PCR reads anew with MiXCR; each CDR3 protein has one entry. Of some 560,000 distinct CDR3 sequences in the sample, about 14% were seen once. Input material: blood. Every receptor here comes from a woman in her forties with Graves' hyperthyroidism.

In this sample, this clonotype turned up many times. The genes are TRBV6-1 and TRBJ2-1; the D gene is possibly TRBD1 (6 bases). Germline lookup yields CDR1 MNHNS and CDR2 SASEGT. This CDR3 is 15 amino acids long. V was clipped by 4 bases and J by 0 bases, with 10 bases between them. This CDR3 reads CASSAYRDSYNEQFF. CDR3 DNA: TGTGCCAGCAGTGCGTACAGGGACTCCTACAATGAGCAGTTCTTC.

This clonotype was detected only a few times. This chain joins TRBV10-3 and TRBJ2-1; a possible D gene is TRBD2 (6 bases). CDR3 length equals 14 residues. V was clipped by 5 bases and J by 5 bases, with 13 bases between them. Germline-derived CDR1 and CDR2 are ENHRY and SYGVKD. DNA of the CDR3: TGTGCCATCAGTCTGGGACTGGCTCACAATGAGCAGTTCTTC. This encodes CAISLGLAHNEQFF.

This clonotype was observed many times. The V and J genes are TRBV27 and TRBJ2-7, with D hard to call. This CDR3 spans 14 amino acids. The germline CDR1 and CDR2 sequences are MNHEY and SMNVEV (reference sequence). With 6 bases removed from V and 2 bases from J, the gap between germline ends came to 14 bases. CDR3 sequence (DNA): TGTGCCAGCAGCTTGCACAGTTATGCCTACGAGCAGTACTTC. Translated, it gives CASSLHSYAYEQYF.

This clonotype appeared many times. The CDR3 DNA follows: TGTGCCAGCACATTACGGGGGAGCAATCAGCCCCAGCATTTT. Residues: CASTLRGSNQPQHF. This rearrangement joins TRBV28 to TRBJ1-5; D may be TRBD1 (5 bases). With 7 bases removed from V and 1 base from J, the gap between germline ends came to 11 bases. The CDR3 runs to 14 residues. Germline lookup yields CDR1 MDHEN and CDR2 SYDVKM.

This clonotype was counted many times. The chain is built from TRBV19 and TRBJ1-5; D is unresolved. Looked up from germline, CDR1 is LNHDA and CDR2 is SQIVND (reference sequence). The CDR3 spans 12 residues. V shed 1 base and J shed 4 bases, with 2 bases lying between them. CDR3 coding DNA: TGTGCCAGTAGTATAGGAAATCAGCCCCAGCATTTT. Its protein product is CASSIGNQPQHF.

This clonotype was counted ten times or more. The V and J genes are TRBV2 and TRBJ2-1; either TRBD1 or TRBD2 may fit D (5 bases each). CDR3 length equals 13 residues. V was clipped by 5 bases and J by 6 bases, with 11 bases between them. Per the germline V gene, CDR1 is SNHLY and CDR2 is FYNNEI. The CDR3 DNA follows: TGTGCCAGCAGTTTGACAGAGGGCAATGAGCAGTTCTTC. Protein sequence: CASSLTEGNEQFF.

The rearrangement joins TRBV19 to TRBJ2-3, with D perhaps matching TRBD1 (5 bases). The germline V gene encodes CDR1 LNHDA and CDR2 SQIVND (reference sequence). V was trimmed by 8 bases and J by 2 bases, leaving 20 bases between them. The CDR3 covers 16 residues. The CDR3 spells CASASFPDRITDTQYF. CDR3 bases: TGTGCCAGTGCCAGCTTCCCAGACAGAATCACAGATACGCAGTATTTT.

V and J are TRBV2 and TRBJ2-2; 10 bases line up with TRBD1. CDR1 is SNHLY, CDR2 FYNNEI, per germline. V lost 9 bases, J lost 6 bases, and 4 bases stayed unmatched. The CDR3 spans 13 residues. As DNA, the CDR3 is TGTGCCAGGACCGGGACAGGGGCCGGGGAGCTGTTTTTT. This sequence encodes CARTGTGAGELFF.

This chain uses TRBV7-9 with TRBJ2-7; 9 positions match TRBD2. Germline V CDR1 and CDR2: SEHNR, FQNEAQ (reference sequence). V trimming: 1 base; J trimming: 2 bases; junction bases outside the gene matches: 6. This CDR3 contains 16 residues. The CDR3 region is CASSLGSAGGAYEQYF. DNA of the CDR3: TGTGCCAGCAGCTTAGGTTCGGCGGGAGGGGCCTACGAGCAGTACTTC.

The table lists this clonotype with many counts. J is TRBJ2-5 and V is TRBV2; possibly TRBD2 for D (6 bases). Trimming removed 6 bases at V and 5 bases at J, with 10 bases between. CDR1 SNHLY and CDR2 FYNNEI come from the germline V gene. The CDR3 spans 12 residues. The CDR3 reads CASSRRGETQYF. For the CDR3, the DNA is TGTGCCAGCAGCAGGAGGGGTGAGACCCAGTACTTC.

The chain recombines TRBV7-2 with TRBJ1-4; the D is unclear. Germline V CDR1 and CDR2: SGHTA, FQGNSA. This CDR3 region has 21 residues. V was pared by 1 base and J by 0 bases, with 24 bases between. DNA for the CDR3: TGTGCCAGCAGCTTAGGAAGGGAGACGGGGTATCAAAAGGCAACTAATGAAAAACTGTTTTTT. Translation gives CASSLGRETGYQKATNEKLFF.

This clonotype was picked up a small number of times. The conserved closing phenylalanine or tryptophan is absent in this CDR3, likely reflecting a read error. This rearrangement joins TRBV7-9 to TRBJ2-7; 9 bases are a match to TRBD1. CDR1 and CDR2 from the germline V gene are SEHNR and FQNEAQ (reference sequence). J gave up 4 bases and V 6 bases, and 7 bases lay outside the gene matches. This CDR3 is built from 14 residues. In DNA, the CDR3 is TGTGCCAGCAGTTACACAGGGGGCGGGTACGAGCAGTACCTC. It encodes CASSYTGGGYEQYL.

In this sample, this clonotype turned up many times. V and J are TRBV15 and TRBJ2-3; 14 bases are shared with TRBD2. The length of the CDR3 is 16 residues. Trimming took 4 bases from V and 4 from J; bases not matched to a gene: 4. Germline CDR1 is LNHNV and CDR2 is YYDKDF (reference sequence). CDR3 DNA: TGTGCCACCAGCATGGGACTAGCGGGAGTGTCAGATACGCAGTATTTT. As protein: CATSMGLAGVSDTQYF.

This clonotype has at least ten counts. V gene TRBV2 combines with J gene TRBJ2-3, with 9 positions matching TRBD2. The CDR3 is made up of 17 amino acids. Germline V CDR1 and CDR2: SNHLY, FYNNEI. J was trimmed by 0 bases and V by 2 bases; bases with no gene match: 6. The CDR3 nucleotides are TGTGCCAGCAGTGAATTGGTAGCGGGAGTAAGCACAGATACGCAGTATTTT. Translating gives CASSELVAGVSTDTQYF.